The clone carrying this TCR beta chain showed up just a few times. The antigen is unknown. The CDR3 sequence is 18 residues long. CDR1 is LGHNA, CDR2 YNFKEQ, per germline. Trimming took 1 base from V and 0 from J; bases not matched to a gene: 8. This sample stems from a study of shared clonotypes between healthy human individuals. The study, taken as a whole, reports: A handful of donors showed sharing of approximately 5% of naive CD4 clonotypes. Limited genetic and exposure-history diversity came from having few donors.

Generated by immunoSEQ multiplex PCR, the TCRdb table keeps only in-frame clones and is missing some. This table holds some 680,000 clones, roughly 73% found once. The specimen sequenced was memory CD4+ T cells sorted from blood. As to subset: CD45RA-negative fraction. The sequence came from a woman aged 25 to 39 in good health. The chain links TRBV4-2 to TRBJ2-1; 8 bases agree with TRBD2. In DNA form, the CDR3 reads TGTGCCAGCAGCCAAGTGGGTAGCGGGACGAGCTCCTACAATGAGCAGTTCTTC. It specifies CASSQVGSGTSSYNEQFF.